This T cell receptor (beta chain) was obtained from a study of technical replicates of blood from several donors (dated by TCRdb to 2015 to 2018). The CDR3 numbers 14 residues from cysteine through phenylalanine. The DNA shown is the 42-base CDR3, in frame from base 1. As encoded in the germline V gene, CDR1 is MNHEY while CDR2 is SVGAGI. The germline V end is reduced by 8 bases and the J end by 4 bases; junction bases left unmatched: 10. About this clone: This receptor's antigen is unknown. Base-call qualities are not available, and no considerably larger clone is one nucleotide away.

Library method: the immunoSEQ multiplex PCR assay. TCRdb obtained this table from immuneACCESS and retained in-frame rearrangements with V and J assigned. These tables miss some clones; where compared with another copy, unresolved V genes account for less than half of the shortfall, and the remainder is unexplained. This sample holds 70,000 to 90,000 clones; roughly 94% were observed only once. The biggest ten clones account for approximately 0.4% of the sample. The V and J segments used are TRBV6-5 and TRBJ1-2; 7 middle bases align to TRBD1. The source material was T cells isolated from PBMCs. The source is a human donor in good health. The nucleotides are TGTGCCAGCTCAGGAGGGGGCCTGATCTATGGCTACACCTTC. The resulting protein is CASSGGGLIYGYTF.